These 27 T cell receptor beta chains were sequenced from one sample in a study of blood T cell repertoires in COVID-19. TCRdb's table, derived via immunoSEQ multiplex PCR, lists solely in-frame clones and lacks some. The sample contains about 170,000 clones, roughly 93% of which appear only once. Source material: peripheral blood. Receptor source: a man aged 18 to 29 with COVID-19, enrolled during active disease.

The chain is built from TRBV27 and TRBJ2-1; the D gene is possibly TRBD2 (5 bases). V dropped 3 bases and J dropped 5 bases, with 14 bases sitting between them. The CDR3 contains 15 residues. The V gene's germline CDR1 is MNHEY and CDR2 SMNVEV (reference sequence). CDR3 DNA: TGTGCCAGCAGTTTGAATATAGCGCGTAACAATGAGCAGTTCTTC. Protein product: CASSLNIARNNEQFF.

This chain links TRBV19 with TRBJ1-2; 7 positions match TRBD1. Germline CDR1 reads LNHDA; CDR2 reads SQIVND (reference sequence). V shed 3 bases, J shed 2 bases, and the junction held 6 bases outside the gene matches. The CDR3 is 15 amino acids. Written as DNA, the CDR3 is TGTGCCAGTAGTATTATGGGACAGTCGAACTATGGCTACACCTTC. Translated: CASSIMGQSNYGYTF.

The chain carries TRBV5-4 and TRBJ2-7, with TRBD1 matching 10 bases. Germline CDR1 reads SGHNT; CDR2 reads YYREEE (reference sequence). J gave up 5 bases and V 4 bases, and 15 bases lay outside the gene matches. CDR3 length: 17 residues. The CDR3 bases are TGTGCCAGCAGCCCCCGGACAGGGGGTTCTGTTTTCGACGAGCAGTACTTC. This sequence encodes CASSPRTGGSVFDEQYF.

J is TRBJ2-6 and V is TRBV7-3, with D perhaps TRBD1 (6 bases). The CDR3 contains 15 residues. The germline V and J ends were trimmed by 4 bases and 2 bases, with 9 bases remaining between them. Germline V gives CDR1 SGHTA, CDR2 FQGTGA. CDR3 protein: CASSSQGTGANVLTF. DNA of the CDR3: TGTGCCAGCAGCTCACAGGGTACTGGGGCCAACGTCCTGACTTTC. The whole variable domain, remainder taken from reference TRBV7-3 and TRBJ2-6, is GAGVSQTPSNKVTEKGKYVELRCDPISGHTALYWYRQSLGQGPEFLIYFQGTGAADDSGLPNDRFFAVRPEGSVSTLKIQRTERGDSAVYLCASSSQGTGANVLTFGAGSRLTVL.

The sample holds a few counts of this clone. This CDR3 is CASSSALSGNTIYF. CDR3 coding DNA: TGTGCCAGCAGTTCCGCACTCTCTGGAAACACCATATATTTT. This chain joins TRBV7-9 and TRBJ1-3; no clear D. Trimming took 6 bases from V and 0 from J, leaving 9 bases between them. Germline V CDR1 and CDR2: SEHNR, FQNEAQ (reference sequence). The CDR3 is made up of 14 amino acids.

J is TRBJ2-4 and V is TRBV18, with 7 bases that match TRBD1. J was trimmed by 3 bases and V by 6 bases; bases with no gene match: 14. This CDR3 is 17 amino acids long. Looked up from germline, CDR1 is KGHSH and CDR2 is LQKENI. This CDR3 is CASSLTSRTGGKNIQYF. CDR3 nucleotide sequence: TGTGCCAGCTCCCTCACGAGCAGGACAGGCGGCAAAAACATTCAGTACTTC.

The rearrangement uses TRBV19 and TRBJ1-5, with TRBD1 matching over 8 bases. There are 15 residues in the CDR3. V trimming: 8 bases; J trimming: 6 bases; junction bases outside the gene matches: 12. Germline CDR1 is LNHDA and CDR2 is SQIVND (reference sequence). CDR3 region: CASGDDRGISQPQHF. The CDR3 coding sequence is TGTGCCAGTGGGGACGACAGGGGCATAAGTCAGCCCCAGCATTTT.

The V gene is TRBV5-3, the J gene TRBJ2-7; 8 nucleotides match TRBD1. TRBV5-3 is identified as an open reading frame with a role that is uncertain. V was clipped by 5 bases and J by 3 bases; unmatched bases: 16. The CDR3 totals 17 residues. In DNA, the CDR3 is TGTGCCAGAAGTCGACTGGTTACAGGGGGGCTCGGCTACGAGCAGTACTTC. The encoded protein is CARSRLVTGGLGYEQYF.

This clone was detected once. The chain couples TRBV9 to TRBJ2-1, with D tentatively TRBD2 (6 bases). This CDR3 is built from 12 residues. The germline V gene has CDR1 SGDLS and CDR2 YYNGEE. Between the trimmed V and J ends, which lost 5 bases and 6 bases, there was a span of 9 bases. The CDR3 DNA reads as TGTGCCAGCAGGGGAGCGGGCAATGAGCAGTTCTTC. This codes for CASRGAGNEQFF.

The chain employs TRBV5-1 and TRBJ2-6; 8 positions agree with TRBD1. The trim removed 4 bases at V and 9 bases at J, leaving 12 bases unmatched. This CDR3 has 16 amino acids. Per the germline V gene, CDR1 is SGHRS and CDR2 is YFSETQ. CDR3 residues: CASSTYGQGRVNVLTF. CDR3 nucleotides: TGCGCCAGCAGCACCTACGGACAGGGAAGGGTCAACGTCCTGACTTTC. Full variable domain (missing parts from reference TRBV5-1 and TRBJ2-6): KAGVTQTPRYLIKTRGQQVTLSCSPISGHRSVSWYQQTPGQGLQFLFEYFSETQRNKGNFPGRFSGRQFSNSRSEMNVSTLELGDSALYLCASSTYGQGRVNVLTFGAGSRLTVL.

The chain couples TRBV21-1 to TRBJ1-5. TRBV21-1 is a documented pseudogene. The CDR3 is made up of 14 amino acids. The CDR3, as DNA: TGTGCCAGCCCGCGGGTGACGGCGGGTCAGCCCCAGCATTTT. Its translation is CASPRVTAGQPQHF.

CDR3 sequence: CASSQGLTSRNEQFF. The CDR3 bases are TGTGCCAGCAGCCAAGGCCTCACTAGCCGCAATGAGCAGTTCTTC. The chain couples TRBV3-1 (or the pseudogene TRBV3-2) to TRBJ2-1, with D tentatively TRBD2 (6 bases). Germline V gene lookup returns CDR1 LGHDT and CDR2 YNNKEL (reference sequence). V lost 1 base, J lost 6 bases, and 13 bases lay in between. This CDR3 comprises 15 residues.

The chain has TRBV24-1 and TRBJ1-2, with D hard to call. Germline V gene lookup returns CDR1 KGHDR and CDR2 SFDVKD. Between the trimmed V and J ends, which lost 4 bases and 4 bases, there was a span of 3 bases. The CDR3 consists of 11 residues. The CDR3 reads CATSDLYGYTF. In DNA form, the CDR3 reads TGTGCCACCAGTGACCTCTATGGCTACACCTTC.

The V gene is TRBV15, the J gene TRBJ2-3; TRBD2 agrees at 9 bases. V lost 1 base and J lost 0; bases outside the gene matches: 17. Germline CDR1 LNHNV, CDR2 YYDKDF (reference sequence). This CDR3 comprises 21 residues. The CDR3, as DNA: TGTGCCACCAGCAGAGGACTAGCGGCACTGACCCCAATTTCTAGCACAGATACGCAGTATTTT. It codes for CATSRGLAALTPISSTDTQYF.

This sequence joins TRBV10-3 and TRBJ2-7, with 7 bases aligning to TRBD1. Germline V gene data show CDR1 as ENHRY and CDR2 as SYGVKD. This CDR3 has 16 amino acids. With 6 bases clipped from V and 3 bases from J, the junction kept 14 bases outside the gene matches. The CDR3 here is CAISPSGAGGLYEQYF. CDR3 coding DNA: TGTGCCATCAGCCCCTCAGGGGCAGGGGGTCTCTACGAGCAGTACTTC.

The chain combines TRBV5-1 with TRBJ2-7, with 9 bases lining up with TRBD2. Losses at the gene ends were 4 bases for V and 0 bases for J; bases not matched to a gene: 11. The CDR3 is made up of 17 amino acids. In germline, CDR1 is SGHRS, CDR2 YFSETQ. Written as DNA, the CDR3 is TGCGCCAGCAGCGTTGGTCGGCTAGCGGGACTCTCCTACGAGCAGTACTTC. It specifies CASSVGRLAGLSYEQYF.

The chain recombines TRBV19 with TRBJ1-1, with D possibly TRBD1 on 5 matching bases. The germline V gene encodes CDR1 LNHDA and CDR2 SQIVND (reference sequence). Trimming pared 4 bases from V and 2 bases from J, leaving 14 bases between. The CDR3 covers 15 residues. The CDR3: CASSTILGGNTEAFF. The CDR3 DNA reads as TGTGCCAGTAGTACCATCCTCGGGGGTAACACTGAAGCTTTCTTT.

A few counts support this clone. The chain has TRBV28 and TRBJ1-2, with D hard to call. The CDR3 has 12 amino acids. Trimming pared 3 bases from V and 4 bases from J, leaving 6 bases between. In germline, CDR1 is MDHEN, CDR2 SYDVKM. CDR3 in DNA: TGTGCCAGCAGTTTTCTGGCCTATGGCTACACCTTC. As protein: CASSFLAYGYTF.

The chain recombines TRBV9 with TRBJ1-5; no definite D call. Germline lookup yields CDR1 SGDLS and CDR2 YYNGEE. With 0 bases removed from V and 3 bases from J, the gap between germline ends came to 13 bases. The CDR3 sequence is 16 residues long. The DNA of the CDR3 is TGTGCCAGCAGCGTAGGAGGAGGTCATCCCAATCAGCCCCAGCATTTT. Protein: CASSVGGGHPNQPQHF.

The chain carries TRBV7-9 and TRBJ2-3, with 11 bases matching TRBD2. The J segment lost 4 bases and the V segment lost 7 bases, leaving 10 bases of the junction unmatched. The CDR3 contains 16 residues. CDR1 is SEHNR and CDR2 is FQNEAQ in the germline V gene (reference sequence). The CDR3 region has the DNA TGTGCCAGCAAAGTAGTCCTAGCGGGAGGAGCAGATACGCAGTATTTT. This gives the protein CASKVVLAGGADTQYF.

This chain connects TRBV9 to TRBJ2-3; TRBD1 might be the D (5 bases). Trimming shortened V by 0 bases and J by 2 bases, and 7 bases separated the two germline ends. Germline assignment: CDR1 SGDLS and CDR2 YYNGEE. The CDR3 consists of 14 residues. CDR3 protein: CASSVVQDTDTQYF. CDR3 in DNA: TGTGCCAGCAGCGTAGTACAGGACACAGATACGCAGTATTTT.

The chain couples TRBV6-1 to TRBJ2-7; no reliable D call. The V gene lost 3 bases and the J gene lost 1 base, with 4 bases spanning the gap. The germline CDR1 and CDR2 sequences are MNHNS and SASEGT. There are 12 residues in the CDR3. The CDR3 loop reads CASSDRSYEQYF. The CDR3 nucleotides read TGTGCCAGCAGTGACAGATCCTACGAGCAGTACTTC.

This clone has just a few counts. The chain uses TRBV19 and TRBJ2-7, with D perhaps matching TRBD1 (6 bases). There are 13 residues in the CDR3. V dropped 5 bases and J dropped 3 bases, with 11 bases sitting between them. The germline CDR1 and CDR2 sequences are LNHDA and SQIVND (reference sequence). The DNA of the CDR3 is TGTGCCAGTAGTTACAGGGAAGACTACGAGCAGTACTTC. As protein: CASSYREDYEQYF.

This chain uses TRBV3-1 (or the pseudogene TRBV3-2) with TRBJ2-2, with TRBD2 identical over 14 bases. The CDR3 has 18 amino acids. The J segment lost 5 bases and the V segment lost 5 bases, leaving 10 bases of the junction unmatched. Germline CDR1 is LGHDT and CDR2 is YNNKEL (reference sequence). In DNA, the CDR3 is TGTGCCAGCAGCGCCCACCCGGGACTAGCGGGAGAAACCGGGGAGCTGTTTTTT. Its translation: CASSAHPGLAGETGELFF.

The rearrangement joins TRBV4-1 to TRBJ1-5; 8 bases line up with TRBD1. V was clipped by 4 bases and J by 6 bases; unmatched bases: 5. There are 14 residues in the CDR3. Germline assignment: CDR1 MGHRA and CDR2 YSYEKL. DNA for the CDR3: TGCGCCAGCAGCCTAGGACAGGGAGGTCAGCCCCAGCATTTT. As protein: CASSLGQGGQPQHF.

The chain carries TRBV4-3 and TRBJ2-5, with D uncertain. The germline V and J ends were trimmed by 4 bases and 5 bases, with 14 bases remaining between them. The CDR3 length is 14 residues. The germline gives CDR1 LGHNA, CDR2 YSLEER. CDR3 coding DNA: TGCGCCAGCAGCCCTTTCCTCAGTAAGGAGACCCAGTACTTC. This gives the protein CASSPFLSKETQYF.

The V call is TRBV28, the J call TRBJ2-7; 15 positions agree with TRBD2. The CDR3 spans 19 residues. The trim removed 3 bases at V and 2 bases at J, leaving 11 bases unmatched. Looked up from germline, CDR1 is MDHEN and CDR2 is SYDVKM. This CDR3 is CASSFPIGTSGRRTYEQYF. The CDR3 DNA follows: TGTGCCAGCAGTTTCCCAATCGGGACTAGCGGGAGGAGAACCTACGAGCAGTACTTC.